The sample holds a few counts of the clone carrying this T cell receptor (beta chain). The data were obtained in a study of blood T cells in healthy people across ages. About the research overall: About one barcoded beta molecule per two T cells came from capture by template switching.

A sample-barcoded 5' primer and a J-beta primer mix were used in a second PCR of about 6 to 11 cycles. In TCRdb, the 5' RACE reads were re-called with MiXCR into one record per CDR3 protein. Here the sample spans roughly 730,000 distinct CDR3 sequences, roughly three fifths being singletons. Trimming left V 2 bases short and J 0 bases short, with 20 bases between. This CDR3 is 20 amino acids long. The V gene's germline CDR1 is SGHAT and CDR2 FQNNGV. The sequenced sample consisted of blood. This sequence joins TRBV11-2 and TRBJ1-6; D is unresolved. The clonotype comes from a man aged 35 to 55 in good health. The CDR3: CASSLKAQPPPSSYNSPLHF. The CDR3 coding sequence is TGTGCCAGCAGCTTAAAGGCTCAGCCACCTCCGAGCTCCTATAATTCACCCCTCCACTTT.